This T cell receptor beta chain is drawn from a study of vaccination and CD4 T cells after COVID-19. Study-level background: The study collected post-vaccine samples a median 72 days after dose two, with a range of 14 to 241.

Treatment described: roughly 10-day PBMC culture with coronavirus spike peptide pools or control peptides (ViraFEST assay). On this clonotype itself: Its specificity is not known.

The Oncomine TCR Beta short-read assay sequenced DNA from cultured CD4+ T cells. TCRdb analysed the PCR reads with MiXCR anew, one entry per CDR3 protein. The sample shows about 7,000 distinct CDR3 sequences, roughly 23% of them seen only once. This specimen was CD4+ T cells from blood, cultured in vitro, taken after SARS-CoV-2 vaccination. The source is a human donor who had recovered from COVID-19.

The CDR3: CATSRDRASGRPGSSYEQYF. The CDR3 region has the DNA TGTGCCACCAGCAGAGATCGGGCTAGCGGGAGGCCAGGAAGCTCCTACGAGCAGTACTTC. The chain joins TRBV15 to TRBJ2-7; TRBD2 matches 11 bases. There are 20 residues in the CDR3. V shed 0 bases and J 0 bases; nucleotides not matched to a gene: 13. Germline CDR1 LNHNV, CDR2 YYDKDF (reference sequence).